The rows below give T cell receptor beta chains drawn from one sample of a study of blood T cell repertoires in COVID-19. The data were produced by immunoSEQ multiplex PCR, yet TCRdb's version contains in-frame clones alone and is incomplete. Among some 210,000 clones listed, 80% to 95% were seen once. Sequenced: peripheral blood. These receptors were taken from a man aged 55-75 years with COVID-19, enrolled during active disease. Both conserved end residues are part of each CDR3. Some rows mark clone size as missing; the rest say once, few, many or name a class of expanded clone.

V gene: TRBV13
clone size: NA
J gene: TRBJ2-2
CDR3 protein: CASSSQGNYRTGELFF

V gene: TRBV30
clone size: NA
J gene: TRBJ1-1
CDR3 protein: CAWSRGRANTEAFF

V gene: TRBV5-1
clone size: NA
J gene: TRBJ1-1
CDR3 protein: CASSLQGALNTEAFF

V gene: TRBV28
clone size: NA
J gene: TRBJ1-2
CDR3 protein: CASSQGQGDYGYTF

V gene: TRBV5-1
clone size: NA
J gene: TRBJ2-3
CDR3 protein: CASSEGLVGVTDTQYF

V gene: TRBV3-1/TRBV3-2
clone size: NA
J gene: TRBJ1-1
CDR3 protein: CASSHSGTGGTEAFF

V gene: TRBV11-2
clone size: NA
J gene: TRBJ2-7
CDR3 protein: CASRRLAGAYEQYF

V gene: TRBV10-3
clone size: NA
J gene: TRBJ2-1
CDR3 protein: CAISGFGLAANNEQFF

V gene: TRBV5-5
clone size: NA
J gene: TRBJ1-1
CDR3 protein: CASSLAGQLNTEAFF

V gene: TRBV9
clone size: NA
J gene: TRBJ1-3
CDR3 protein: CASSLRTAGNTIYF

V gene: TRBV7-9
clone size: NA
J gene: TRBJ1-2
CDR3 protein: CASSLETGNYGYTF

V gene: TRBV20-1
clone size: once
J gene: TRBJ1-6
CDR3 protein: CSASPSSRNSPLHF

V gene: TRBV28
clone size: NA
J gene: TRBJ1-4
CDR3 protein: CASSSPTGPGEKLFF

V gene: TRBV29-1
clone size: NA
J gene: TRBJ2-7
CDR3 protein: CSVGLAGSYEQYF

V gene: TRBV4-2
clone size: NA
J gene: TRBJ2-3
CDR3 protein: CASSFPSGGNTDTQYF

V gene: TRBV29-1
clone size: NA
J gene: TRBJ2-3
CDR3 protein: CSVGGTWTDTQYF

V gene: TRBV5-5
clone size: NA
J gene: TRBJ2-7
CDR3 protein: CASSRDYGRSEQYF

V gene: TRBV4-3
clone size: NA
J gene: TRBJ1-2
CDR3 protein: CASSQGGQGAGYTF

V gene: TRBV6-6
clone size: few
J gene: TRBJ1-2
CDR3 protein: CASRPPTRNYGYTF

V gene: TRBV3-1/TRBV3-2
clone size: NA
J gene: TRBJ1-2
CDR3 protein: CASRDTGNYGYTF

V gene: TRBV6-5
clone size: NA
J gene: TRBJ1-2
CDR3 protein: CASSLGGFRLGYTF

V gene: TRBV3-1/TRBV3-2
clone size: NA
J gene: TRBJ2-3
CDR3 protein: CASSLQSGGGTDTQYF

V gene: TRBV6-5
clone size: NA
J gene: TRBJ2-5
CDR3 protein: CASRGTGTETQYF

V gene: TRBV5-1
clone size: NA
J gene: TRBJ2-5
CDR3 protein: CASKRGRGQETQYF

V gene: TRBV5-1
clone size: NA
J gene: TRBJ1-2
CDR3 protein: CASSLGTVNYGYTF

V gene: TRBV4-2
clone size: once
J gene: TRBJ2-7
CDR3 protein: CASSPTTGMQYF

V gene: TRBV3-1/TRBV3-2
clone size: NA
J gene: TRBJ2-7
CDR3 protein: CASSQAQRVGQYF

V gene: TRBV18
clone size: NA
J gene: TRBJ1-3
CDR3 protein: CASSPWSGVGNTIYF

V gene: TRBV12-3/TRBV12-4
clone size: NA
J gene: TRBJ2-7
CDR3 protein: CASSFYPAYEQYF

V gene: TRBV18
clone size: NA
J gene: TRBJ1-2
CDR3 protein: CASSPPTTLGGLFNYGYTF

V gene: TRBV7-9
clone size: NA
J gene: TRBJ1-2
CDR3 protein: CASSLVGTGGGGYTF

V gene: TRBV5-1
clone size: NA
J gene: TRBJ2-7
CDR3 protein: CASSLELRARGDEQYF

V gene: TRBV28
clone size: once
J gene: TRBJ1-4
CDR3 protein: CASRQSDRRNEKLFF

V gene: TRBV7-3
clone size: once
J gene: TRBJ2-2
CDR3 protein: CASSPGGSATGELFF

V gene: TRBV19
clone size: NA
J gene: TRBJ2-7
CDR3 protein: CASSGPSGTYEQYF

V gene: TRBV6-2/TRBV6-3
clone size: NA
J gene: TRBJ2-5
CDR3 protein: CASSYITSGIQETQYF

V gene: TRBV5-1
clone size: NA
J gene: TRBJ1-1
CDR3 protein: CASSMSQGDKAFF

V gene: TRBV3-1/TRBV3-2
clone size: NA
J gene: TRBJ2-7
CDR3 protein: CASRSTGSEQYF

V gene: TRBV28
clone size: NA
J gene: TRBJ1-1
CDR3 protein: CASSSGQVMNTEAFF

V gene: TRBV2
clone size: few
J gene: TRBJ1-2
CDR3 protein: CASREQGVGYGYTF

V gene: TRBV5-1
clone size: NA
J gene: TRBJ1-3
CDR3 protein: CASSSDSSVRGNTIYF

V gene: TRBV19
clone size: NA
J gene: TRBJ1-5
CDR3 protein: CASSIKRGNQPQHF

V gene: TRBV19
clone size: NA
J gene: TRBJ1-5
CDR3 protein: CASTPGTGGRSNQPQHF

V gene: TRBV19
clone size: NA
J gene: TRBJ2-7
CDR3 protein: CASSQVVGAAYEQYF

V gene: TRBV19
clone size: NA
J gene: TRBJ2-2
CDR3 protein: CASRGGRDTGELFF

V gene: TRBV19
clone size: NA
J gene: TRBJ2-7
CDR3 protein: CASSMAGTGGDYEQYF

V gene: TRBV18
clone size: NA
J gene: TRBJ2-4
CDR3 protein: CASSPPGLAGNIQYF